Shown below are 16 T cell receptor beta chains from a single sample sequenced in a study of T cells in Graves' hyperthyroidism and ophthalmopathy (dated by TCRdb to between 2017 and 2020). Receptor amplification or capture employed multiplex PCR. The data were produced on an Illumina HiSeq 2000. Amplification of TCR beta CDR3 regions was carried out from RNA transcripts. The TCR CDR3 was subjected to a first round of RT-PCR using the HTBI primer set and the Qiagen OneStep RT-PCR kit. TCRdb reanalyzed the raw reads on its own, using fastp at Q25 for trimming and MiXCR for clone calling, and kept in-frame beta chains. Records with the same CDR3 protein are collapsed into one entry carrying the most frequent genes and DNA. The sample contains hundreds of thousands of distinct CDR3 sequences, about 35% of them found a single time. Around 31% of the sample is held by the ten biggest clonotypes. The sample was blood. The receptor source for this set is a woman aged 40 to 50 with Graves' hyperthyroidism.

This clonotype was counted ten times or more. The chain employs TRBV20-1 and TRBJ2-7; D gene ambiguous. Germline CDR1 and CDR2: DFQATT and SNEGSKA (reference sequence). This CDR3 region has 14 residues. V was pared by 0 bases and J by 0 bases, with 9 bases between. DNA for the CDR3: TGCAGTGCTAGAGATCGCGGAAGCTCCTACGAGCAGTACTTC. Amino acids: CSARDRGSSYEQYF.

Turning to this clonotype: This may be a read error: a much more frequent sequence differs by one nucleotide. This sequence joins TRBV7-2 and TRBJ2-5; 9 nucleotides agree with TRBD1. V was clipped by 1 base and J by 3 bases; unmatched bases: 3. The CDR3 totals 15 residues. The V gene's germline CDR1 is SGHTA and CDR2 FQGNSA. The CDR3 protein is CASSLVGDREETQYF. The CDR3 DNA sequence: TGTGCCAGCAGCTTAGTGGGGGACAGGGAAGAGACCCAGTACTTC.

This clonotype was seen many times. The genes are TRBV7-2 and TRBJ1-1, with D possibly being TRBD1 (6 bases). Germline values: CDR1 SGHTA, CDR2 FQGNSA. The CDR3 has 15 residues. Trimming removed 2 bases from V and 3 bases from J, with 13 bases in between. As DNA, the CDR3 is TGTGCCAGCAGCTTACTTCGGCCAGGGGACACTGAAGCTTTCTTT. Protein product: CASSLLRPGDTEAFF. Combining the CDR3 with reference TRBV7-2 and TRBJ1-1 gives the whole variable domain GAGVSQSPSNKVTEKGKDVELRCDPISGHTALYWYRQSLGQGLEFLIYFQGNSAPDKSGLPSDRFSAERTGGSVSTLTIQRTQQEDSAVYLCASSLLRPGDTEAFFGQGTRLTVV.

This clonotype has only one observation. The J gene is TRBJ2-2, the V gene TRBV13, with 8 bases identical to TRBD2. Per germline, CDR1 PRHDT and CDR2 FYEKMQ (reference sequence). Trimming cost V 10 bases and J 3 bases; bases outside gene matches: 7. The length of the CDR3 is 14 residues. The CDR3 spells CATGRGWDTGELFF. CDR3 DNA sequence: TGTGCCACCGGGAGGGGTTGGGACACCGGGGAGCTGTTTTTT. The whole variable domain, remainder taken from reference TRBV13 and TRBJ2-2, is AAGVIQSPRHLIKEKRETATLKCYPIPRHDTVYWYQQGPGQDPQFLISFYEKMQSDKGSIPDRFSAQQFSDYHSELNMSSLELGDSALYFCATGRGWDTGELFFGEGSRLTVL.

There are a few counts of this clonotype. This rearrangement joins TRBV7-2 to TRBJ1-1; D is unclear. Germline V CDR1 and CDR2: SGHTA, FQGNSA. Trimming left V 1 base short and J 0 bases short, with 15 bases between. This CDR3 region has 17 residues. In DNA, the CDR3 is TGTGCCAGCAGCTTAGATCTGCTCCCCAGTATGAACACTGAAGCTTTCTTT. Translated, it gives CASSLDLLPSMNTEAFF.

This clonotype was recorded at least ten times. The chain couples TRBV10-3 to TRBJ1-1, with 7 bases matching TRBD1. Per the germline V gene, CDR1 is ENHRY and CDR2 is SYGVKD. The CDR3 extends over 12 amino acids. J gave up 6 bases and V 4 bases, and 2 bases lay outside the gene matches. CDR3 nucleotides: TGTGCCATCAGTGGCCAGGGGGCTGAAGCTTTCTTT. This translates into CAISGQGAEAFF.

This clonotype was recorded many times. The chain recombines TRBV19 with TRBJ1-2; the D is unclear. There are 13 residues in the CDR3. V was trimmed by 3 bases and J by 4 bases, leaving 9 bases between them. CDR1 and CDR2 (germline): LNHDA, SQIVND (reference sequence). The CDR3: CASSMWDRYGYTF. In DNA, the CDR3 is TGTGCCAGTAGTATGTGGGATCGCTATGGCTACACCTTC.

The chain employs TRBV19 and TRBJ1-2; no definite D call. The CDR3 runs to 16 residues. The germline gives CDR1 LNHDA, CDR2 SQIVND (reference sequence). The ends were cut back, 3 bases at V and 3 bases at J, with 17 bases in the middle. The CDR3 DNA reads TGTGCCAGTAGTATGACCTCGGCAGACTTACACTATGGCTACACCTTC. Translated, it gives CASSMTSADLHYGYTF.

This clonotype was counted only a few times. The V call is TRBV9, the J call TRBJ1-1; unclear D gene. The CDR3 length is 15 residues. The germline gives CDR1 SGDLS, CDR2 YYNGEE. V lost 0 bases and J lost 1, with 10 bases in between. The CDR3 sequence: CASSVGLSQNTEAFF. CDR3 sequence (DNA): TGTGCCAGCAGCGTAGGTCTTAGCCAGAACACTGAAGCTTTCTTT.

This clonotype was detected ten times or more. This chain links TRBV7-9 with TRBJ1-1; D gene unclear. In germline, CDR1 is SEHNR, CDR2 FQNEAQ (reference sequence). CDR3 length equals 12 residues. V lost 3 bases to trimming and J lost 8 bases, with 10 bases between them. CDR3 protein: CASSFSATEAFF. CDR3 in DNA: TGTGCCAGCAGCTTTTCGGCGACAGAAGCTTTCTTT.

About this clonotype: Just one base apart from a much larger clone, this may be a read error. It is likely a read error, because the conserved phenylalanine at the end of the CDR3 is missing. The V call is TRBV7-6, the J call TRBJ1-1; D is undetermined. The CDR3 is made up of 14 amino acids. Per germline, CDR1 SGHVS and CDR2 FNYEAQ. V was clipped by 6 bases and J by 8 bases, with 19 bases between them. The DNA for the CDR3 is TGTGCCAGCAGATTACTCCCGGGAGCCCGAGAAGCTTTCTGT. Protein: CASRLLPGAREAFC.

V gene TRBV19 combines with J gene TRBJ1-5; D not resolved. The V end lost 4 bases, the J end lost 6 bases, and 16 bases lay between the germline ends. The CDR3 length is 15 residues. Germline values: CDR1 LNHDA, CDR2 SQIVND (reference sequence). CDR3 bases: TGTGCCAGTAGTACCCAACGTCTCAATAGTCAGCCCCAGCATTTT. It encodes CASSTQRLNSQPQHF.

This clonotype was seen only a few times. The rearrangement uses TRBV29-1 and TRBJ2-7; TRBD1 agrees at 7 bases. The CDR3 covers 14 residues. After removal of 4 bases from V and 2 bases from J, the junction contained 8 bases not matched to a gene. The V gene's germline CDR1 is SQVTM and CDR2 ANQGSEA. The CDR3 DNA sequence: TGCAGCGTTGGGAGTTGGACAGGAGCCTACGAGCAGTACTTC. Amino acids: CSVGSWTGAYEQYF.

This clonotype showed up many times. J is TRBJ1-1 and V is TRBV6-5; TRBD1 is a possible D gene (6 bases). CDR3 length: 15 amino acids. CDR1 and CDR2 from the germline V gene are MNHEY and SVGAGI. Trimming removed 6 bases at V and 4 bases at J, with 18 bases between. The CDR3 spells CASSPSDRRGTEAFF. The CDR3 coding sequence is TGTGCCAGCAGCCCTTCCGACAGGAGGGGCACTGAAGCTTTCTTT.

This clonotype was counted many times. This chain uses TRBV10-1 with TRBJ2-5, with TRBD1 matching 8 bases. CDR1 and CDR2 from the germline V gene are WNHNN and SYGVQD (reference sequence). With V trimmed by 3 bases and J by 3 bases, 9 bases remained unmatched. This CDR3 comprises 16 residues. CDR3 sequence (DNA): TGCGCCAGCAGTGACCCCTCGGACAGGGTCGAAGAGACCCAGTACTTC. Residues: CASSDPSDRVEETQYF.

The table lists this clonotype with many counts. The chain has TRBV9 and TRBJ2-5; 9 bases match TRBD1. The CDR3 length is 13 residues. V lost 6 bases, J lost 4 bases, and 4 bases stayed unmatched. Germline V lookup: CDR1 SGDLS, CDR2 YYNGEE. The CDR3 reads CASNPTGGETQYF. CDR3 coding DNA: TGTGCCAGCAACCCGACAGGGGGAGAGACCCAGTACTTC.